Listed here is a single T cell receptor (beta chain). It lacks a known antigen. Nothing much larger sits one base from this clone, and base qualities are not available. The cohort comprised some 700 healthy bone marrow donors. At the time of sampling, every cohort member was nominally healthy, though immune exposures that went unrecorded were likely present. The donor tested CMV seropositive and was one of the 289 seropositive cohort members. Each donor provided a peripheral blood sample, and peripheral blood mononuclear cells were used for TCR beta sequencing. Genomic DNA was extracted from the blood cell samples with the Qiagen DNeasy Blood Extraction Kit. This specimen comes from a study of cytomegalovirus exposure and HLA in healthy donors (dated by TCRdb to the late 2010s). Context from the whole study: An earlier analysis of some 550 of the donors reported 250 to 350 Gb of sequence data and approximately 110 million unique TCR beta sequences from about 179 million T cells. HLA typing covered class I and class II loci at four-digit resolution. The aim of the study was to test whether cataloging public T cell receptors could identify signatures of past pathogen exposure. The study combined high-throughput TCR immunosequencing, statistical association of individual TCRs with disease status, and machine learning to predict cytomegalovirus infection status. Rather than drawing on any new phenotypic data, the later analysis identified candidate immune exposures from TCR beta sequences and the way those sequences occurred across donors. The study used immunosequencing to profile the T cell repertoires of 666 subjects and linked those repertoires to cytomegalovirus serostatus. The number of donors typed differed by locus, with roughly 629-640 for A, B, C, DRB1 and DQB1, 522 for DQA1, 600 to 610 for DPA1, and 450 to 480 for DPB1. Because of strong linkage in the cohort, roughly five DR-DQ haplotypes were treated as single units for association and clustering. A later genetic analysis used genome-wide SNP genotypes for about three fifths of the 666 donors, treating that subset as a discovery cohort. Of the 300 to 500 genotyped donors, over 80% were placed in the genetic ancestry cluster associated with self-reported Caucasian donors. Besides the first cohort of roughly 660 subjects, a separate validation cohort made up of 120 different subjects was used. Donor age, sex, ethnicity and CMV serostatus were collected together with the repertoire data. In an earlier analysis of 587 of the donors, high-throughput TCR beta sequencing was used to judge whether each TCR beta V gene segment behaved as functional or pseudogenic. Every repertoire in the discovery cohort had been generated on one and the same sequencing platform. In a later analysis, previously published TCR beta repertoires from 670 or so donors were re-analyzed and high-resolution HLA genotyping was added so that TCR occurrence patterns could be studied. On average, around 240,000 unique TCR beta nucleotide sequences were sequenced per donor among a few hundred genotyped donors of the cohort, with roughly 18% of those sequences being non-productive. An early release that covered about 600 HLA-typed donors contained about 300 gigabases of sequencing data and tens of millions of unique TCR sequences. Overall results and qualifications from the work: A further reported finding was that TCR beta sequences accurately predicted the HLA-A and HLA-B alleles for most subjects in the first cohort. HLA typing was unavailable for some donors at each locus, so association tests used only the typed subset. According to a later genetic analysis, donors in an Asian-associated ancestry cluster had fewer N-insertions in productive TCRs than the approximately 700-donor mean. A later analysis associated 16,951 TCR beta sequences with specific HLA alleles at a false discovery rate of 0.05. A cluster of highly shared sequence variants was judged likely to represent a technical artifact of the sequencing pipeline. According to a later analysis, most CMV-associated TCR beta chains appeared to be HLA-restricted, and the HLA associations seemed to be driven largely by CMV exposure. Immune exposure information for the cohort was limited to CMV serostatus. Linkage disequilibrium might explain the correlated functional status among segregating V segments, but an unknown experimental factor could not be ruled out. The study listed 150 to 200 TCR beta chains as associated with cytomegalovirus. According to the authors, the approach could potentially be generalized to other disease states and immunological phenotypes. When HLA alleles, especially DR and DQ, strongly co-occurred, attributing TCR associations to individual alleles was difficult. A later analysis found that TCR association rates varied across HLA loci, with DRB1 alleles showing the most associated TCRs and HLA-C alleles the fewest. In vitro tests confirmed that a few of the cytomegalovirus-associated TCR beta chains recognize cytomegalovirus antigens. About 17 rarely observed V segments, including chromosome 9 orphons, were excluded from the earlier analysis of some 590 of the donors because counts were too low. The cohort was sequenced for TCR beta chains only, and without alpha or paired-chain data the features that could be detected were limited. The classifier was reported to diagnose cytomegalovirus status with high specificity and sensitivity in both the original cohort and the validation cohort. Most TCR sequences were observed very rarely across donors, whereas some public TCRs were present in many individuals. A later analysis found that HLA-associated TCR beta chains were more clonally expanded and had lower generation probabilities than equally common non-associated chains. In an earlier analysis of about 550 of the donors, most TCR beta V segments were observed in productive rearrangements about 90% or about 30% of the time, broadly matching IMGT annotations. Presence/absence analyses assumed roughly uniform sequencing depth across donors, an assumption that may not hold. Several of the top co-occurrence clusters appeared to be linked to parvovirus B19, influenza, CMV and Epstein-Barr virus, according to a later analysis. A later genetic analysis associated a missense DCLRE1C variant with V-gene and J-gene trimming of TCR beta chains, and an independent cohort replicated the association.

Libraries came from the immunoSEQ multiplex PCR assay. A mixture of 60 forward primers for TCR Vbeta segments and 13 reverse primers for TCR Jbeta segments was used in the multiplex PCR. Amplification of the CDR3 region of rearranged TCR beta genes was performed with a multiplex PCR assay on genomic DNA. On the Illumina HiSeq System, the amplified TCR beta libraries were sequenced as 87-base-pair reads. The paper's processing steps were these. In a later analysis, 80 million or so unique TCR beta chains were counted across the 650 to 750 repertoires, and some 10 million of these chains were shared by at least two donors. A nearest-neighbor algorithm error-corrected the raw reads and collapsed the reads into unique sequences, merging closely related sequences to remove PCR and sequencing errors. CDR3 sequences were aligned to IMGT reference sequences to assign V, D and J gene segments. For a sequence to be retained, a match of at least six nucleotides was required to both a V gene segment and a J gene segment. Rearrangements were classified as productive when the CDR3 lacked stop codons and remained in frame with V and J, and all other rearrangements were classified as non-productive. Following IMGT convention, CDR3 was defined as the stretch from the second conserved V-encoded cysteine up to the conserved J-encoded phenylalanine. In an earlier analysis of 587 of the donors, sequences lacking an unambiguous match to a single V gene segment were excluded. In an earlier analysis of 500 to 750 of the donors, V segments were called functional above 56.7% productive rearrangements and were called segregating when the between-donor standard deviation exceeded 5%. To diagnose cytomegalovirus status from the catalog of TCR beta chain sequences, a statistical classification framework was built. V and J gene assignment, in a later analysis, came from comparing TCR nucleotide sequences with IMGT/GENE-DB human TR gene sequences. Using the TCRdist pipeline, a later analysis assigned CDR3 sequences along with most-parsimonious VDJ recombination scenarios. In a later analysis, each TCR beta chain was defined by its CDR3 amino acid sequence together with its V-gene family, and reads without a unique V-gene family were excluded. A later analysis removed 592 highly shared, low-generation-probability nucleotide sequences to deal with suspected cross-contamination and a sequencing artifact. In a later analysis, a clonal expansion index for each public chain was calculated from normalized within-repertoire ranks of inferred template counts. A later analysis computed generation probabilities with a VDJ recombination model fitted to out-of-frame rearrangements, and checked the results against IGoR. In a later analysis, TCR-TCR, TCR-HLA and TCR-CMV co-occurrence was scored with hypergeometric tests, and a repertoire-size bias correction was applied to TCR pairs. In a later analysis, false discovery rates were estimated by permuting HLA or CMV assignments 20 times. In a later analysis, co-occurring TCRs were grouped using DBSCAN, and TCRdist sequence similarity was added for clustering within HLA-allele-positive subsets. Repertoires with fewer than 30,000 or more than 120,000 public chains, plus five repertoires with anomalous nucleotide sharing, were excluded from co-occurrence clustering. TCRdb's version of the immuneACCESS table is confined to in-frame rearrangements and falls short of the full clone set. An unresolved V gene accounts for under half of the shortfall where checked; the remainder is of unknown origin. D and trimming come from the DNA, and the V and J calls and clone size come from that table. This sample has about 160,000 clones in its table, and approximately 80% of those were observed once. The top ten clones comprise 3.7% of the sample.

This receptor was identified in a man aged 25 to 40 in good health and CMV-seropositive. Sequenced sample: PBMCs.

The nucleotides are TGTGCCAGCAGCTTGGTGGGGACATTGTTCTCCTACGAGCAGTACTTC. Translated, this is CASSLVGTLFSYEQYF. The V and J genes are TRBV7-2 and TRBJ2-7, with TRBD1 tentatively as D gene (6 bases match). The junction shows trimming of 3 bases on V and 0 bases on J, plus 15 bases between the germline ends. Inclusive of the bounding cysteine and phenylalanine, the CDR3 is 16 residues long. Only the CDR3 portion is preserved as DNA: 48 bases, with reading frame beginning at the first base. Sequences SGHTA (CDR1) and FQGNSA (CDR2) are obtained from the germline V gene.